This TCR beta chain was sequenced in a study of blood T cell repertoires in COVID-19. Study information: The samples span acute and convalescent COVID-19 from the United States, Italy and Spain.

Germline V gene lookup returns CDR1 SGHNT and CDR2 YYREEE (reference sequence). This CDR3 has 16 amino acids. J lost 2 bases, V lost 2 bases, and 6 bases had no gene match. Sequencing used immunoSEQ multiplex PCR; TCRdb keeps in-frame clones, though not all of them. The sample holds over 150,000 clones; roughly 80% are singletons and the top ten take 3% to 4%. Each participant's cohort was designated according to participant-reported clinical history. Sequenced sample: PBMCs or T cells enriched from blood (not recorded which). This sequence was found in an older woman who had recovered from COVID-19. The chain couples TRBV5-4 to TRBJ2-3, with 9 bases aligning to TRBD2. Here the CDR3 reads CASSFGGGVTTDTQYF. The CDR3 nucleotides read TGTGCCAGCAGCTTTGGCGGGGGGGTAACCACAGATACGCAGTATTTT.